These T cell receptor beta chains were read from a single sample in a study of T cells after yellow fever vaccination. TCRdb re-called the 5' RACE reads with MiXCR, one entry per CDR3 protein. This sample has about 430,000 distinct CDR3 sequences; roughly a sixth occur once, and the top ten carry around 17%. The material was PBMCs, obtained before the yellow fever booster vaccination. These receptors all stem from a man aged 18 to 29 who received the YFV17D yellow fever vaccine. CDR3s include the opening cysteine and the closing phenylalanine or tryptophan. D genes are given only for firm matches. Rows may omit the clone size; those that give it use once, few, many or a size class.

j_call: TRBJ1-5
v_call: TRBV12-3/TRBV12-4
clone_size: -
d_call: -
cdr3_aa: CASSPQRGRNQPQHF
cdr3_nt: TGTGCCAGCAGTCCTCAACGCGGGCGCAATCAGCCCCAGCATTTT

j_call: TRBJ1-2
v_call: TRBV15
clone_size: few
d_call: -
cdr3_aa: CATSRGVGGDGYTF
cdr3_nt: TGTGCCACCAGCAGAGGCGTGGGGGGAGATGGCTACACCTTC

j_call: TRBJ2-2
v_call: TRBV6-1
clone_size: -
d_call: -
cdr3_aa: CASSEAIANTGELFF
cdr3_nt: TGTGCCAGCAGTGAGGCCATTGCGAACACCGGGGAGCTGTTTTTT

j_call: TRBJ1-6
v_call: TRBV27
clone_size: -
d_call: -
cdr3_aa: CASKAPGSPLHF
cdr3_nt: TGTGCCAGCAAAGCCCCGGGTTCACCCCTCCACTTT

j_call: TRBJ1-2
v_call: TRBV7-2
clone_size: few
d_call: TRBD1
cdr3_aa: CASSLVPPGQGRNGYTF
cdr3_nt: TGTGCCAGCAGCTTGGTACCCCCGGGACAGGGGAGGAATGGCTACACCTTC

j_call: TRBJ1-2
v_call: TRBV29-1
clone_size: -
d_call: TRBD1
cdr3_aa: CSVGWTGRYGYTF
cdr3_nt: TGCAGCGTTGGATGGACAGGACGCTATGGCTACACCTTC

j_call: TRBJ1-1
v_call: TRBV7-9
clone_size: -
d_call: -
cdr3_aa: CASSYLGGRPNTEAFF
cdr3_nt: TGTGCCAGCAGCTACCTCGGGGGACGTCCGAACACTGAAGCTTTCTTT

j_call: TRBJ2-5
v_call: TRBV28
clone_size: few
d_call: -
cdr3_aa: CASSLGVAAGRRGAQYF
cdr3_nt: TGTGCCAGCAGTTTAGGGGTAGCAGCGGGCCGTAGGGGGGCCCAGTACTTC

j_call: TRBJ2-5
v_call: TRBV6-1
clone_size: -
d_call: -
cdr3_aa: CASSGDAGWRGTQYF
cdr3_nt: TGTGCCAGCAGTGGAGACGCAGGTTGGCGGGGGACCCAGTACTTC

j_call: TRBJ2-2
v_call: TRBV10-3
clone_size: few
d_call: TRBD2
cdr3_aa: CAISEPGGGRVGELFF
cdr3_nt: TGTGCCATCAGTGAGCCTGGCGGGGGGCGAGTCGGGGAGCTGTTTTTT

j_call: TRBJ1-1
v_call: TRBV20-1
clone_size: -
d_call: -
cdr3_aa: CSARDQTEAFF
cdr3_nt: TGCAGTGCTAGAGATCAGACTGAAGCTTTCTTT

j_call: TRBJ2-5
v_call: TRBV11-2
clone_size: many
d_call: -
cdr3_aa: CASSLVPETQYF
cdr3_nt: TGTGCCAGCAGCTTAGTCCCCGAGACCCAGTACTTC

j_call: TRBJ1-2
v_call: TRBV7-2
clone_size: -
d_call: -
cdr3_aa: CASSWRQGDGYTF
cdr3_nt: TGTGCCAGCAGCTGGAGGCAGGGAGATGGCTACACCTTC

j_call: TRBJ2-1
v_call: TRBV6-2/TRBV6-3
clone_size: few
d_call: -
cdr3_aa: CASSYLSSYNEQFF
cdr3_nt: TGTGCCAGCAGTTACTTGAGCAGCTACAATGAGCAGTTCTTC

j_call: TRBJ1-1
v_call: TRBV4-2
clone_size: many
d_call: -
cdr3_aa: CASSQDPGFTEAFF
cdr3_nt: TGTGCCAGCAGCCAAGACCCGGGGTTCACTGAAGCTTTCTTT

j_call: TRBJ2-1
v_call: TRBV6-8
clone_size: -
d_call: TRBD2
cdr3_aa: CASPTPTSGMNEQFF
cdr3_nt: TGTGCCAGCCCTACTCCGACTAGCGGGATGAATGAGCAGTTCTTC

j_call: TRBJ1-2
v_call: TRBV25-1
clone_size: -
d_call: -
cdr3_aa: CASSDGVLYGYTF
cdr3_nt: TGTGCCAGCAGTGACGGGGTCCTCTATGGCTACACCTTC

j_call: TRBJ2-1
v_call: TRBV13
clone_size: many
d_call: -
cdr3_aa: CASSLQEDRKQFF
cdr3_nt: TGTGCCAGCAGCCTCCAAGAAGACAGGAAGCAGTTCTTC

j_call: TRBJ1-1
v_call: TRBV30
clone_size: once
d_call: -
cdr3_aa: CAWSVSGDTEAFF
cdr3_nt: TGTGCCTGGAGTGTTTCAGGGGACACTGAAGCTTTCTTT

j_call: TRBJ2-1
v_call: TRBV5-1
clone_size: many
d_call: -
cdr3_aa: CASSLGRNEQFF
cdr3_nt: TGCGCCAGCAGCTTGGGGAGAAATGAGCAGTTCTTC

j_call: TRBJ2-3
v_call: TRBV24-1
clone_size: -
d_call: TRBD2
cdr3_aa: CATSDPTGGYTDTQYF
cdr3_nt: TGTGCCACCAGTGACCCGACCGGGGGGTACACAGATACGCAGTATTTT

j_call: TRBJ2-7
v_call: TRBV12-3/TRBV12-4
clone_size: few
d_call: TRBD2
cdr3_aa: CASSPLDLRGAYEQYF
cdr3_nt: TGTGCCAGCAGCCCTCTGGACCTCCGGGGGGCCTACGAGCAGTACTTC

j_call: TRBJ1-1
v_call: TRBV12-3/TRBV12-4
clone_size: -
d_call: -
cdr3_aa: CASTPRRRSKAFF
cdr3_nt: TGTGCCAGCACCCCCCGACGAAGGTCCAAAGCTTTCTTT

j_call: TRBJ2-5
v_call: TRBV5-1
clone_size: -
d_call: TRBD2
cdr3_aa: CASSQLAGGLQETQYF
cdr3_nt: TGCGCCAGCAGCCAACTAGCGGGGGGCCTCCAAGAGACCCAGTACTTC

j_call: TRBJ2-5
v_call: TRBV2
clone_size: -
d_call: -
cdr3_aa: CASSVYRAQETQYF
cdr3_nt: TGTGCCAGCAGTGTTTACAGGGCGCAAGAGACCCAGTACTTC

j_call: TRBJ2-7
v_call: TRBV12-3/TRBV12-4
clone_size: -
d_call: -
cdr3_aa: CASSAVGAYEQYF
cdr3_nt: TGTGCCAGCAGTGCCGTAGGGGCCTACGAGCAGTACTTC

j_call: TRBJ2-2
v_call: TRBV6-5
clone_size: few
d_call: TRBD1
cdr3_aa: CASSRIGQGGTGELFF
cdr3_nt: TGTGCCAGCAGTCGAATCGGACAGGGAGGCACCGGGGAGCTGTTTTTT

j_call: TRBJ2-1
v_call: TRBV20-1
clone_size: -
d_call: -
cdr3_aa: CSARDPVVGENEQFF
cdr3_nt: TGCAGTGCTAGAGATCCGGTGGTCGGAGAGAATGAGCAGTTCTTC

j_call: TRBJ2-6
v_call: TRBV3-1
clone_size: few
d_call: -
cdr3_aa: CASSQGALTANVLTF
cdr3_nt: TGTGCCAGCAGCCAGGGGGCTCTGACGGCCAACGTCCTGACTTTC

j_call: TRBJ1-1
v_call: TRBV7-9
clone_size: few
d_call: -
cdr3_aa: CASSRRGKPEAFF
cdr3_nt: TGTGCCAGCAGCCGCCGGGGGAAGCCTGAAGCTTTCTTT

j_call: TRBJ1-2
v_call: TRBV7-9
clone_size: -
d_call: -
cdr3_aa: CASTLGPDAGYGYTF
cdr3_nt: TGTGCCAGCACTCTCGGTCCCGATGCTGGCTATGGCTACACCTTC

j_call: TRBJ1-5
v_call: TRBV12-3/TRBV12-4
clone_size: -
d_call: -
cdr3_aa: CASSLARYQPQHF
cdr3_nt: TGTGCCAGCAGTTTAGCCCGGTATCAGCCCCAGCATTTT

j_call: TRBJ2-5
v_call: TRBV6-2/TRBV6-3
clone_size: -
d_call: TRBD1
cdr3_aa: CASTGTGVETQYF
cdr3_nt: TGTGCCAGCACGGGGACAGGGGTAGAGACCCAGTACTTC

j_call: TRBJ2-5
v_call: TRBV4-1
clone_size: -
d_call: -
cdr3_aa: CASSQPGPLETQYF
cdr3_nt: TGCGCCAGCAGCCAGCCCGGGCCCCTCGAGACCCAGTACTTC

j_call: TRBJ2-7
v_call: TRBV6-6
clone_size: -
d_call: TRBD1
cdr3_aa: CASSYDRGYYEQYF
cdr3_nt: TGTGCCAGCAGCTATGACAGGGGGTACTACGAGCAGTACTTC

j_call: TRBJ1-2
v_call: TRBV7-3
clone_size: few
d_call: TRBD1
cdr3_aa: CASSFVPGQGKPNYGYTF
cdr3_nt: TGTGCCAGCAGCTTCGTCCCGGGACAGGGAAAACCTAACTATGGCTACACCTTC

j_call: TRBJ1-2
v_call: TRBV25-1
clone_size: few
d_call: TRBD1
cdr3_aa: CASSRTGAYGYTF
cdr3_nt: TGTGCCAGCAGTCGAACAGGGGCCTATGGCTACACCTTC

j_call: TRBJ1-2
v_call: TRBV7-2
clone_size: -
d_call: TRBD1
cdr3_aa: CASSRDRQRGYTF
cdr3_nt: TGTGCCAGCAGCAGGGACAGGCAGCGCGGCTACACCTTC

j_call: TRBJ2-1
v_call: TRBV20-1
clone_size: few
d_call: TRBD2
cdr3_aa: CSAPASGGADNEQFF
cdr3_nt: TGCAGTGCTCCGGCCAGCGGGGGGGCCGACAATGAGCAGTTCTTC

j_call: TRBJ2-2
v_call: TRBV12-3/TRBV12-4
clone_size: few
d_call: TRBD2
cdr3_aa: CASRIAGGKNTGELFF
cdr3_nt: TGTGCCAGCAGGATAGCGGGGGGCAAGAACACCGGGGAGCTGTTTTTT

j_call: TRBJ2-4
v_call: TRBV7-2
clone_size: -
d_call: -
cdr3_aa: CASSLAMGRQNIQYF
cdr3_nt: TGTGCCAGCAGCTTAGCGATGGGGAGACAAAACATTCAGTACTTC

j_call: TRBJ2-1
v_call: TRBV19
clone_size: few
d_call: -
cdr3_aa: CASSIGPNREQFF
cdr3_nt: TGTGCCAGTAGTATTGGCCCCAATCGTGAGCAGTTCTTC